The 29 T cell receptor beta chains reported below all come from one sample, sequenced in a study of T cell repertoires in cytomegalovirus infection. Their target antigens are unknown. Via MiXCR, TCRdb re-called the reads, giving one row per CDR3 protein. The data show fewer than 650,000 distinct CDR3 sequences, 40% seen once. This specimen was cultured PBMCs, taken from culture after CMV antigen stimulation. The receptors shown here come from a human donor in good health (CMV status not recorded). Some clones in this sample may be carry-over from other donors' samples.

The genes are TRBV5-4 and TRBJ2-3; possibly TRBD2 for D (6 bases). Germline CDR1 reads SGHNT; CDR2 reads YYREEE (reference sequence). This CDR3 comprises 13 residues. CDR3 sequence (DNA): TGTGCGGTGAAGGAGGGTTTTGGAGATACGCAGTATTTT. Translated: CAVKEGFGDTQYF.

About this clonotype: It is unclear where the CDR3 begins or ends on the DNA, so no DNA is shown, and the CDR3 is as TCRdb lists it. This chain links TRBV28 with TRBJ2-1; the table's D call, TRBD2, has no DNA check behind it. The CDR3 spans 14 residues, counting both ends. Germline V CDR1 and CDR2: MDHEN, SYDVKM. The CDR3 sequence is CASSSSGGYGEQFF.

The gene calls are TRBV6-2 or TRBV6-3 and TRBJ2-7; perhaps TRBD1 as D (6 bases). Trimming took 5 bases from V and 6 from J, leaving 17 bases between them. This CDR3 contains 14 residues. Per the germline V gene, CDR1 is MNHEY and CDR2 is SVGEGT. The CDR3 region is CASSRHTGSVEQYF. CDR3 DNA: TGTGCCAGCAGTCGCCATACAGGGTCGGTCGAGCAGTACTTC.

This clonotype has just a few counts. This chain connects TRBV7-8 to TRBJ2-1; no clear D gene. V was clipped by 2 bases and J by 4 bases, with 9 bases between them. Germline V lookup: CDR1 SGHVS, CDR2 FQNEAQ. CDR3 length equals 14 residues. The CDR3 here is CASSLSHPYNEQFF. CDR3 DNA sequence: TGTGCCAGCAGCTTATCCCATCCATACAATGAGCAGTTCTTC.

The sample holds a few counts of this clonotype. The chain has TRBV7-9 and TRBJ2-1; 12 bases are a match to TRBD2. Germline lookup yields CDR1 SEHNR and CDR2 FQNEAQ (reference sequence). The CDR3 has 24 amino acids. J lost 1 base, V lost 3 bases, and 25 bases had no gene match. CDR3 amino acids: CASSFKGAGSWLAGGNWSYNEQFF. The DNA for the CDR3 is TGTGCCAGCAGCTTCAAGGGCGCCGGGAGTTGGCTAGCGGGGGGGAACTGGTCCTACAATGAGCAGTTCTTC.

The genes are TRBV7-2 and TRBJ2-1; TRBD1 is a possible D gene (5 bases). Trimming removed 0 bases from V and 13 bases from J, with 10 bases in between. Germline V gives CDR1 SGHTA, CDR2 FQGNSA. This CDR3 has 12 residues. The CDR3 protein is CASSLAGATQFF. The CDR3 DNA reads TGTGCCAGCAGCTTAGCTGGGGCAACCCAGTTCTTC.

The chain couples TRBV10-3 to TRBJ2-7; 10 nucleotides agree with TRBD2. The germline gives CDR1 ENHRY, CDR2 SYGVKD. J was trimmed by 5 bases and V by 5 bases; bases with no gene match: 12. The CDR3 runs to 16 residues. The CDR3 sequence is CAISRTSGGGFDEQYF. CDR3 bases: TGTGCCATCAGTAGGACTAGCGGAGGAGGGTTTGACGAGCAGTACTTC.

V and J are TRBV19 and TRBJ2-1, with a weak D call TRBD1 (5 bases). CDR3 length: 13 residues. The V end was cut by 10 bases, the J end by 4 bases, with 14 bases between. CDR1 is LNHDA and CDR2 is SQIVND in the germline V gene (reference sequence). CDR3 in DNA: TGTGCCACCCGCCAGCAGGGATACAATGAGCAGTTCTTC. Amino acid sequence: CATRQQGYNEQFF.

The chain has TRBV6-1 and TRBJ2-7; 14 bases fit TRBD2. Germline V gene lookup returns CDR1 MNHNS and CDR2 SASEGT. This CDR3 has 14 amino acids. J was trimmed by 5 bases and V by 6 bases; bases with no gene match: 3. CDR3 in amino acids: CASRGTSGSDEQYF. CDR3 nucleotide sequence: TGTGCCAGCAGGGGGACTAGCGGGAGTGACGAGCAGTACTTC.

This clonotype showed up many times. V is TRBV7-9 and J is TRBJ2-4; D may be TRBD2 (5 bases). Germline V gene lookup returns CDR1 SEHNR and CDR2 FQNEAQ (reference sequence). Trimming took off 5 bases at V and 8 bases at J, with 13 bases between the two ends. CDR3 size: 13 residues. CDR3 sequence (DNA): TGTGCCAGCAGCGACCGAGAGGACTACATTCAGTACTTC. It specifies CASSDREDYIQYF.

The sample holds a few counts of this clonotype. The CDR3: CASSKWGFNSPLHF. The CDR3 DNA is TGTGCCAGCAGTAAATGGGGATTCAATTCACCCCTCCACTTT. The chain has TRBV25-1 and TRBJ1-6, with D hard to call. This CDR3 contains 14 residues. The V gene lost 5 bases and the J gene lost 7 bases, with 12 bases spanning the gap. Germline assignment: CDR1 MGHDK and CDR2 SYGVNS.

This chain joins TRBV9 and TRBJ1-3; unclear D gene. Germline V lookup: CDR1 SGDLS, CDR2 YYNGEE. The germline V and J ends were trimmed by 1 base and 0 bases, with 8 bases remaining between them. The CDR3 runs to 15 residues. For the CDR3, the DNA is TGTGCCAGCAGCGTATCTCCCTCCTCTGGAAACACCATATATTTT. Translation: CASSVSPSSGNTIYF. The variable domain in full, completed from reference TRBV9 and TRBJ1-3, reads DSGVTQTPKHLITATGQRVTLRCSPRSGDLSVYWYQQSLDQGLQFLIQYYNGEERAKGNILERFSAQQFPDLHSELNLSSLELGDSALYFCASSVSPSSGNTIYFGEGSWLTVV.

The rearrangement joins TRBV12-3 or TRBV12-4 to TRBJ1-5, with D perhaps TRBD1 (5 bases). This CDR3 contains 13 residues. V was pared by 6 bases and J by 11 bases, with 17 bases between. The CDR3 region is CASSLQGELAQHF. The CDR3 bases are TGTGCCAGCAGCTTACAAGGGGAATTAGCCCAGCATTTT.

In this sample, this clonotype turned up a few times. The chain has TRBV19 and TRBJ1-3; no clear D. The CDR3 spans 14 residues. V was trimmed by 6 bases and J by 2 bases, leaving 11 bases between them. Germline loops: CDR1 LNHDA, CDR2 SQIVND (reference sequence). The CDR3 here is CASRAQRAGNTIYF. CDR3 in DNA: TGTGCCAGTAGGGCCCAGCGTGCTGGAAACACCATATATTTT.

This clonotype was counted a few times. This chain links TRBV7-9 with TRBJ2-1; D is undetermined. CDR3 length equals 12 residues. Trimming stripped 5 bases from V and 7 bases from J, with 9 bases between. CDR1 SEHNR and CDR2 FQNEAQ come from the germline V gene (reference sequence). The CDR3 region has the DNA TGTGCCAGCAGCCAAGTCAAAAATGAGCAGTTCTTC. This translates into CASSQVKNEQFF.

Many counts were recorded for this clonotype. The V call is TRBV7-2, the J call TRBJ2-3; no definite D call. CDR3 length: 16 amino acids. Trimming pared 1 base from V and 2 bases from J, leaving 13 bases between. CDR1 is SGHTA and CDR2 is FQGNSA in the germline V gene. The CDR3 protein is CASSLGSNRYTDTQYF. Here the CDR3 DNA reads TGTGCCAGCAGCTTAGGCTCAAACCGATACACAGATACGCAGTATTTT.

The chain employs TRBV5-4 and TRBJ1-1; TRBD1 is a possible D gene (5 bases). CDR3 length: 14 amino acids. Germline-derived CDR1 and CDR2 are SGHNT and YYREEE (reference sequence). Trimming removed 3 bases from V and 4 bases from J, with 13 bases in between. CDR3 in amino acids: CASSSGPLGTEAFF. CDR3 nucleotide sequence: TGTGCCAGCAGCTCGGGGCCCTTGGGCACTGAAGCTTTCTTT.

The rearrangement joins TRBV18 to TRBJ2-7, with TRBD1 identical over 7 bases. Per germline, CDR1 KGHSH and CDR2 LQKENI. CDR3 length: 14 residues. With V trimmed by 6 bases and J by 6 bases, 11 bases remained unmatched. CDR3: CASSPGADRLEQYF. In DNA form, the CDR3 reads TGTGCCAGCTCTCCAGGGGCGGACAGGCTCGAGCAGTACTTC.

This rearrangement joins TRBV12-3 or TRBV12-4 to TRBJ1-5; unclear D gene. The ends were cut back, 6 bases at V and 2 bases at J, with 11 bases in the middle. The CDR3 has 14 amino acids. CDR3 coding DNA: TGTGCCAGCAGCCGTTCCGAGGGCAATCAGCCCCAGCATTTT. Its protein product is CASSRSEGNQPQHF.

This chain joins TRBV10-3 and TRBJ2-1; TRBD1 agrees at 10 bases. CDR1 and CDR2 from the germline V gene are ENHRY and SYGVKD. The CDR3 covers 15 residues. V trimming: 4 bases; J trimming: 3 bases; junction bases outside the gene matches: 3. DNA of the CDR3: TGTGCCATCAGTGCGGACAGGGGGGTCTACAATGAGCAGTTCTTC. Its protein product is CAISADRGVYNEQFF.

Only a few counts were recorded for this clonotype. CDR3 amino acids: CASSLGGSEYTQYF. The CDR3 bases are TGTGCCAGCAGCTTGGGGGGGTCCGAGTATACGCAGTATTTT. The chain couples TRBV7-2 to TRBJ2-3, with 7 positions matching TRBD2. The CDR3 is 14 amino acids. CDR1 and CDR2 from the germline V gene are SGHTA and FQGNSA. After removal of 3 bases from V and 7 bases from J, the junction contained 7 bases not matched to a gene.

This clonotype has just a few counts. The chain employs TRBV18 and TRBJ1-6; 9 nucleotides match TRBD1. Germline CDR1 and CDR2: KGHSH and LQKENI. The CDR3 contains 14 residues. V lost 6 bases and J lost 7; bases outside the gene matches: 4. The CDR3 sequence is CASSRDRENSPLHF. The CDR3 bases are TGTGCCAGCTCCCGGGACAGGGAAAATTCACCCCTCCACTTT. Supplemented by reference TRBV18 and TRBJ1-6, the full variable domain reads NAGVMQNPRHLVRRRGQEARLRCSPMKGHSHVYWYRQLPEEGLKFMVYLQKENIIDESGMPKERFSAEFPKEGPSILRIQQVVRGDSAAYFCASSRDRENSPLHFGNGTRLTVT.

This clonotype has more than one count but fewer than ten. J is TRBJ1-5 and V is TRBV7-2; 8 bases are a match to TRBD1. V shed 4 bases and J 1 base; nucleotides not matched to a gene: 6. CDR1 is SGHTA and CDR2 is FQGNSA in the germline V gene. This CDR3 region has 16 residues. CDR3 region: CASSSQGAQSNQPQHF. DNA for the CDR3: TGTGCCAGCAGCTCCCAGGGGGCGCAGAGCAATCAGCCCCAGCATTTT.

A few counts support this clonotype. V usage is TRBV12-3 or TRBV12-4 and J usage is TRBJ2-1; the D is unclear. This CDR3 contains 12 residues. V lost 6 bases to trimming and J lost 5 bases, with 8 bases between them. The CDR3 DNA is TGTGCCAGCAGATGGACGAACAATGAGCAGTTCTTC. The encoded protein is CASRWTNNEQFF.

Here the CDR3 reads CASSFRWGNAEAFF. The CDR3 coding sequence is TGTGCCAGCAGTTTTAGATGGGGAAACGCTGAAGCTTTCTTT. V gene TRBV27 combines with J gene TRBJ1-1; D gene unclear. Germline V gene data show CDR1 as MNHEY and CDR2 as SMNVEV (reference sequence). This CDR3 has 14 residues. V was pared by 3 bases and J by 6 bases, with 14 bases between.

The chain uses TRBV4-1 and TRBJ2-2, with 12 positions matching TRBD1. Trimming at V came to 5 bases and at J to 5 bases, leaving 3 bases not matched to a gene. This CDR3 region has 15 residues. CDR1 is MGHRA, CDR2 YSYEKL, per germline. The CDR3 region has the DNA TGCGCCAGCAGCTGGGGACAGGGGGCTACCGGGGAGCTGTTTTTT. It is translated as CASSWGQGATGELFF.

This clonotype was observed many times. The chain joins TRBV7-8 to TRBJ1-1; perhaps TRBD1 as D (6 bases). V lost 5 bases and J lost 1, with 11 bases in between. Per germline, CDR1 SGHVS and CDR2 FQNEAQ. The CDR3 has 14 residues. This chain's CDR3 is CASSTGHPNTEAFF. CDR3 DNA sequence: TGTGCCAGCAGCACGGGACACCCGAACACTGAAGCTTTCTTT. The whole variable domain, remainder taken from reference TRBV7-8 and TRBJ1-1, is GAGVSQSPRYKVAKRGQDVALRCDPISGHVSLFWYQQALGQGPEFLTYFQNEAQLDKSGLPSDRFFAERPEGSVSTLKIQRTQQEDSAVYLCASSTGHPNTEAFFGQGTRLTVV.

The rearrangement joins TRBV4-1 to TRBJ2-3, with 8 bases that match TRBD2. Trimming took 1 base from V and 4 from J; bases not matched to a gene: 7. Looked up from germline, CDR1 is MGHRA and CDR2 is YSYEKL. The CDR3 totals 16 residues. In nucleotides, the CDR3 is TGCGCCAGCAGCCAAGGCGGACTAGCATTTTCAGATACGCAGTATTTT. It translates to CASSQGGLAFSDTQYF.

The chain recombines TRBV12-3 or TRBV12-4 with TRBJ2-1; no clear D. The V end lost 3 bases, the J end lost 9 bases, and 9 bases lay between the germline ends. The CDR3 sequence is 12 residues long. This CDR3 reads CASSFVTSEQFF. In nucleotides, the CDR3 is TGTGCCAGCAGTTTCGTGACAAGTGAGCAGTTCTTC.